The 29 T cell receptor beta chains below were found in one sample sequenced in a study of T-cell memory formation after mild COVID-19. TCRdb used MiXCR to reprocess the 5' RACE reads, holding one entry per CDR3 protein. The sample holds 110,000 or so distinct CDR3 sequences; 15% to 20% are singletons and the top ten take around 5.1%. Input material: PBMCs or a T cell subset sorted from them (not recorded which). The receptors shown here come from a man between 18 and 29 years old who had mild COVID-19 (a few samples of this study predate the infection). Cell type and time point are not known.

This clonotype was seen only a few times. This chain links TRBV7-2 with TRBJ2-3, with a weak D call TRBD2 (7 bases). Germline V gene data show CDR1 as SGHTA and CDR2 as FQGNSA. Trimming removed 5 bases at V and 2 bases at J, with 20 bases between. The CDR3 sequence is 17 residues long. The CDR3 coding sequence is TGTGCCAGCAGCCAACAGGGTTGGGGGGGGTTCACAGATACGCAGTATTTT. It yields the protein CASSQQGWGGFTDTQYF.

This clonotype was observed a few times. The chain has TRBV7-2 and TRBJ1-6; 12 bases align to TRBD1. J was trimmed by 12 bases and V by 5 bases; bases with no gene match: 11. CDR1 and CDR2 (germline): SGHTA, FQGNSA. The length of the CDR3 is 16 residues. The CDR3 DNA reads as TGTGCCAGCAGCGCCTCGGGACAGGGGGCGAGTAGACCCCTCCACTTT. The encoded protein is CASSASGQGASRPLHF.

The CDR3 DNA follows: TGTGCCAGCAGTTACGGGGGTTCGCGCTACGAGCAGTACGTC. This encodes CASSYGGSRYEQYV. The rearrangement uses TRBV6-2 or TRBV6-3 and TRBJ2-7; the D gene could be TRBD1 or TRBD2 (5 bases each). This CDR3 has 14 residues. Trimming cost V 2 bases and J 3 bases, with 11 bases left between them. The germline gives CDR1 MNHEY, CDR2 SVGEGT.

J is TRBJ2-3 and V is TRBV2, with TRBD2 matching over 7 bases. V shed 7 bases and J 6 bases; nucleotides not matched to a gene: 7. From germline, CDR1 is SNHLY and CDR2 FYNNEI. The CDR3 covers 13 residues. The CDR3 DNA sequence: TGTGCCAGCAATGTGGGGGGGGTGGATACGCAGTATTTT. It encodes CASNVGGVDTQYF.

This clonotype has at least ten counts. The rearrangement links TRBV20-1 to TRBJ2-3; no reliable D call. The V gene's germline CDR1 is DFQATT and CDR2 SNEGSKA (reference sequence). This CDR3 is built from 11 residues. V lost 8 bases, J lost 4 bases, and 10 bases lay in between. The CDR3 spells CSPPQADTQYF. The CDR3, as DNA: TGCAGTCCGCCCCAGGCAGATACGCAGTATTTT.

The chain recombines TRBV6-5 with TRBJ1-2; D is unclear. This CDR3 has 13 residues. Germline V gene lookup returns CDR1 MNHEY and CDR2 SVGAGI. V lost 8 bases and J lost 2, with 12 bases in between. This CDR3 reads CASGGQMNYGYTF. As DNA, the CDR3 is TGTGCCAGCGGAGGGCAGATGAACTATGGCTACACCTTC.

V and J are TRBV7-2 and TRBJ1-5; D call uncertain. The germline gives CDR1 SGHTA, CDR2 FQGNSA. Trimming took off 0 bases at V and 2 bases at J, with 8 bases between the two ends. The CDR3 spans 15 residues. The CDR3 region is CASSLAGLGNQPQHF. CDR3 coding DNA: TGTGCCAGCAGCTTAGCAGGGCTTGGCAATCAGCCCCAGCATTTT. Full variable domain (outside the CDR3, taken from reference TRBV7-2 and TRBJ1-5): GAGVSQSPSNKVTEKGKDVELRCDPISGHTALYWYRQSLGQGLEFLIYFQGNSAPDKSGLPSDRFSAERTGGSVSTLTIQRTQQEDSAVYLCASSLAGLGNQPQHFGDGTRLSIL.

This clonotype was counted at least ten times. The chain links TRBV5-1 to TRBJ2-3, with D perhaps given as TRBD1 or TRBD2 (5 bases each). Germline CDR1 is SGHRS and CDR2 is YFSETQ. V shed 2 bases and J shed 1 base, with 11 bases lying between them. This CDR3 contains 15 residues. The CDR3 protein is CASSFGQGGTDTQYF. The CDR3 nucleotides are TGCGCCAGCAGCTTCGGGCAGGGAGGCACAGATACGCAGTATTTT.

The genes are TRBV7-2 and TRBJ1-6, with TRBD1 as a possible D gene (5 bases). The CDR3 is made up of 14 amino acids. Germline loops: CDR1 SGHTA, CDR2 FQGNSA. Trimming took 1 base from V and 6 from J, leaving 7 bases between them. The CDR3, as DNA: TGTGCCAGCAGCTTAGAGGGGAGTAATTCACCCCTCCACTTT. This gives the protein CASSLEGSNSPLHF.

The rearrangement links TRBV6-5 to TRBJ2-1; the match to TRBD2 covers 11 bases. Per the germline V gene, CDR1 is MNHEY and CDR2 is SVGAGI. This CDR3 contains 15 residues. Trimming removed 6 bases from V and 9 bases from J; junction bases left unmatched: 10. CDR3 in DNA: TGTGCCAGCAGCACCCCCGGGACTAGCGGAGTTGAGCAGTTCTTC. Its translation is CASSTPGTSGVEQFF.

The chain links TRBV4-1 to TRBJ1-3; 7 bases align to TRBD1. CDR3 length equals 18 residues. Germline V gives CDR1 MGHRA, CDR2 YSYEKL. V trimming: 3 bases; J trimming: 2 bases; junction bases outside the gene matches: 13. The DNA of the CDR3 is TGCGCCAGCAGCCAGATTGGGAGGGGGCCCCTCACTGGAAACACCATATATTTT. This gives the protein CASSQIGRGPLTGNTIYF.

This clonotype appeared a few times. The genes are TRBV4-2 and TRBJ2-1; TRBD1 matches at 7 bases. This CDR3 is 16 amino acids long. Germline assignment: CDR1 LGHNA and CDR2 YNFKEQ. Losses at the gene ends were 0 bases for V and 3 bases for J; bases not matched to a gene: 5. CDR3 residues: CASSQETGRSYNEQFF. Written as DNA, the CDR3 is TGTGCCAGCAGCCAAGAGACAGGGCGAAGCTACAATGAGCAGTTCTTC.

The chain carries TRBV7-2 and TRBJ1-5; perhaps TRBD1 as D (5 bases). The germline CDR1 and CDR2 sequences are SGHTA and FQGNSA. The V end lost 5 bases, the J end lost 11 bases, and 19 bases lay between the germline ends. The CDR3 contains 14 residues. CDR3 nucleotides: TGTGCCAGCAGCCCCCTGGGCGGGGGTAGGGCCCAGCATTTT. Amino acid sequence: CASSPLGGGRAQHF.

Many counts were recorded for this clonotype. The chain joins TRBV4-1 to TRBJ1-1, with 11 bases aligning to TRBD1. CDR1 is MGHRA, CDR2 YSYEKL, per germline. Unmatched junction bases numbered 5, after V lost 4 bases and J lost 1 base. This CDR3 has 16 amino acids. CDR3 loop: CASSLGTGGENTEAFF. CDR3 nucleotide sequence: TGCGCCAGCAGCCTCGGGACAGGGGGGGAGAACACTGAAGCTTTCTTT.

The V call is TRBV20-1, the J call TRBJ2-2; D ambiguous. This CDR3 region has 14 residues. Germline-derived CDR1 and CDR2 are DFQATT and SNEGSKA (reference sequence). V was clipped by 1 base and J by 0 bases, with 6 bases between them. CDR3 residues: CSARVSSNTGELFF. CDR3 bases: TGCAGTGCTAGAGTCTCGTCGAACACCGGGGAGCTGTTTTTT.

This chain uses TRBV12-3 or TRBV12-4 with TRBJ2-2; a weak D match, TRBD1 (5 bases). V lost 6 bases and J lost 4, with 12 bases in between. This CDR3 has 14 residues. The CDR3 DNA sequence: TGTGCCAGCAGGATCGACAGTTTCACCGGGGAGCTGTTTTTT. It translates to CASRIDSFTGELFF.

This clonotype was seen only a few times. The chain links TRBV12-5 to TRBJ2-5, with D possibly TRBD2 on 6 matching bases. The CDR3 is 13 residues long. V lost 8 bases, J lost 3 bases, and 13 bases lay in between. Germline CDR1 and CDR2: LGHNT and FRNRAP. CDR3 protein: CASHPPGEETQYF. As DNA, the CDR3 is TGTGCTAGTCACCCTCCGGGGGAAGAGACCCAGTACTTC.

This clonotype was counted a few times. This sequence joins TRBV2 and TRBJ2-7; D unclear. This CDR3 contains 12 residues. Trimming removed 6 bases from V and 2 bases from J, with 8 bases in between. CDR1 is SNHLY, CDR2 FYNNEI, per germline. The DNA of the CDR3 is TGTGCCAGCAGACTATCAACCTACGAGCAGTACTTC. It is translated as CASRLSTYEQYF.

The rearrangement uses TRBV20-1 and TRBJ1-3; D gene uncertain. Trimming took off 4 bases at V and 4 bases at J, with 8 bases between the two ends. CDR1 is DFQATT and CDR2 is SNEGSKA in the germline V gene (reference sequence). The CDR3 is made up of 12 amino acids. CDR3 residues: CSANEGGNTIYF. The CDR3 DNA reads as TGCAGTGCTAATGAAGGAGGAAACACCATATATTTT.

There are a few counts of this clonotype. The CDR3 nucleotides are TGCGCCAGCGACGGGGGGTACCAAGAGACCCAGTACTTC. Protein: CASDGGYQETQYF. The chain combines TRBV5-1 with TRBJ2-5; TRBD2 agrees at 7 bases. Germline CDR1 and CDR2: SGHRS and YFSETQ. The CDR3 spans 13 residues. Trimming took 7 bases from V and 0 from J; bases not matched to a gene: 3.

The rearrangement links TRBV5-1 to TRBJ2-1; D is perhaps TRBD2 (5 bases). CDR1 is SGHRS, CDR2 YFSETQ, per germline. The CDR3 extends over 16 amino acids. V was clipped by 1 base and J by 0 bases, with 11 bases between them. CDR3: CASSLTTGSSYNEQFF. The DNA for the CDR3 is TGCGCCAGCAGCTTGACTACGGGAAGCTCCTACAATGAGCAGTTCTTC.

The chain uses TRBV20-1 and TRBJ1-5, with D maybe TRBD1 (5 bases). Germline V gene sequence: CDR1 DFQATT, CDR2 SNEGSKA (reference sequence). This CDR3 has 12 residues. V was pared by 3 bases and J by 7 bases, with 10 bases between. CDR3 coding DNA: TGCAGTGCTAGGGCAGGGCGCCAGCCCCAGCATTTT. The encoded protein is CSARAGRQPQHF.

This clonotype was detected only a few times. The gene calls are TRBV5-1 and TRBJ1-3, with a tentative D call TRBD1 (5 bases). The CDR3 is 14 residues long. Germline CDR1 reads SGHRS; CDR2 reads YFSETQ. V was clipped by 4 bases and J by 2 bases, with 10 bases between them. CDR3 nucleotide sequence: TGCGCCAGCAGCAGAGGGACGGCTGGAAACACCATATATTTT. Translation: CASSRGTAGNTIYF. Complete variable domain (other parts from reference TRBV5-1 and TRBJ1-3): KAGVTQTPRYLIKTRGQQVTLSCSPISGHRSVSWYQQTPGQGLQFLFEYFSETQRNKGNFPGRFSGRQFSNSRSEMNVSTLELGDSALYLCASSRGTAGNTIYFGEGSWLTVV.

This chain links TRBV20-1 with TRBJ1-5; TRBD1 is a possible D gene (6 bases). The ends were cut back, 1 base at V and 5 bases at J, with 12 bases in the middle. Germline V gene lookup returns CDR1 DFQATT and CDR2 SNEGSKA (reference sequence). The CDR3 has 14 amino acids. DNA of the CDR3: TGCAGTGCTAGAGGGGTAGGGGGGTATCAGCCCCAGCATTTT. It yields the protein CSARGVGGYQPQHF.

The chain carries TRBV7-9 and TRBJ2-1; 12 bases are shared with TRBD2. The CDR3 sequence is 16 residues long. Germline assignment: CDR1 SEHNR and CDR2 FQNEAQ (reference sequence). Trimming took 5 bases from V and 9 from J; bases not matched to a gene: 11. The CDR3 here is CASSPRTSGAISEQFF. CDR3 nucleotides: TGTGCCAGCAGCCCACGGACTAGCGGGGCGATTAGTGAGCAGTTCTTC.

This clonotype occurred a few times. The V gene is TRBV5-1, the J gene TRBJ2-3; D is possibly TRBD2 (7 bases). Germline values: CDR1 SGHRS, CDR2 YFSETQ. The length of the CDR3 is 19 residues. The V gene lost 2 bases and the J gene lost 0 bases, with 22 bases spanning the gap. CDR3 sequence: CASSFKVRAGASSTDTQYF. The CDR3 DNA reads as TGCGCCAGCAGCTTCAAAGTGCGGGCGGGGGCCTCTAGCACAGATACGCAGTATTTT. Combining the CDR3 with reference TRBV5-1 and TRBJ2-3 gives the whole variable domain KAGVTQTPRYLIKTRGQQVTLSCSPISGHRSVSWYQQTPGQGLQFLFEYFSETQRNKGNFPGRFSGRQFSNSRSEMNVSTLELGDSALYLCASSFKVRAGASSTDTQYFGPGTRLTVL.

This chain uses TRBV5-6 with TRBJ1-1; 7 bases are shared with TRBD1. After removal of 7 bases from V and 5 bases from J, the junction contained 5 bases not matched to a gene. Germline V lookup: CDR1 SGHDT, CDR2 YYEEEE. This CDR3 region has 12 residues. The CDR3 bases are TGTGCCAGCGTCCAGGGGGAAACTGAAGCTTTCTTT. Translation: CASVQGETEAFF.

With regard to this clonotype: A much larger clonotype is one base distant, so this may be a read error. CDR3 in DNA: TGTGCCATCGGCTCTAGCGGCTACGAGCAGTACTTC. Its protein product is CAIGSSGYEQYF. The chain carries TRBV12-3 or TRBV12-4 and TRBJ2-7, with 7 bases fitting TRBD2. V lost 10 bases and J lost 3; bases outside the gene matches: 6. The CDR3 is 12 residues long.

This clonotype was counted a few times. The chain is built from TRBV7-2 and TRBJ2-3; D perhaps matches TRBD2 (6 bases). The CDR3 spans 17 residues. CDR1 and CDR2 from the germline V gene are SGHTA and FQGNSA. Trimming cost V 1 base and J 5 bases, with 19 bases left between them. Here the CDR3 reads CASSLVSGPGVKDTQYF. The CDR3 DNA follows: TGTGCCAGCAGCTTAGTGTCCGGGCCGGGGGTTAAAGATACGCAGTATTTT.